This section outlines one T cell receptor beta chain sequence together with its context. Its specificity is not known. The CDR3 is made up of 15 amino acids. From germline, CDR1 is SGHTS and CDR2 YDEGEE. The V gene end was trimmed by 0 bases and the J gene end by 1 base; junction bases not matched to a gene: 0. Profiled with immunoSEQ multiplex PCR; TCRdb holds only in-frame clones, not every one. Seen here are 120,000 to 150,000 clones, around 88% observed once, and the top ten hold 3% to 4%. This record belongs to a study of T cell responses to AZD1222 COVID-19 vaccine. Study-level findings and limits: Elevations in Spike-specific TCR breadth and depth followed administration of two AZD1222 doses.

The chain carries TRBV5-8 and TRBJ2-2, with 7 bases aligning to TRBD2. The sequences come from peripheral blood, collected on day 0 of MenACWY control vaccination. The receptor was isolated from an adult in good health. The CDR3: CASSLERGNTGELFF. The CDR3 DNA follows: TGTGCCAGCAGCTTGGAGCGGGGGAACACCGGGGAGCTGTTTTTT.